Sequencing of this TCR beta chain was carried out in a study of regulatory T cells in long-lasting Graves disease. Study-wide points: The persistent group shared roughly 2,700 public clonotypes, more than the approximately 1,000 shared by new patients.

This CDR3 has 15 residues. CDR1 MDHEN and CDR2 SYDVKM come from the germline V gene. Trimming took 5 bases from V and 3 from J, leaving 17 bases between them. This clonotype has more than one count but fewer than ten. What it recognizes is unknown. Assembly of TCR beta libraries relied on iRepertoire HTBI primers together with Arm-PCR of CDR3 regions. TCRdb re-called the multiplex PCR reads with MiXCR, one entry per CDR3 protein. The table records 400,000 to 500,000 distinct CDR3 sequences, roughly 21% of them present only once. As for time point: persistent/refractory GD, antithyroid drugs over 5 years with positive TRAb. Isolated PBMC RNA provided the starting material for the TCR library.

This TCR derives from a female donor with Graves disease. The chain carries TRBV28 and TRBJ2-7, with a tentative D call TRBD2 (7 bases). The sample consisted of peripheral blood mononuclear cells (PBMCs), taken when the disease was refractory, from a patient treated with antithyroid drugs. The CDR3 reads CASSPGGQQLYEQYF. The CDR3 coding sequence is TGTGCCAGCAGTCCGGGGGGCCAGCAACTCTACGAGCAGTACTTC.